This record covers a single T cell receptor (beta chain). The data originate from a study of blood T cell repertoires in COVID-19. Study at large: Samples taken during acute and convalescent COVID-19 were collected in the United States, Italy and Spain. The analysed material was cDNA or gDNA that came from T cells, B-cell-depleted T cells, or PBMCs.

Per the original data handling: From reference gene primer amplification, estimates of nucleated cell counts were derived. Measured with immunoSEQ multiplex PCR; TCRdb has only the in-frame clones, and not every one. For V, J and clone size, that table is used; D and trimming come from the DNA. This sample has roughly 250,000 clones, with roughly nine tenths found just once. Trimming cost V 4 bases and J 4 bases; bases outside gene matches: 10. This CDR3 contains 16 residues. Germline CDR1 is MGHRA and CDR2 is YSYEKL. V and J are TRBV4-1 and TRBJ2-1, with 7 nucleotides matching TRBD2. The specimen was peripheral blood. The TCR was taken from a man aged 55 to 70 who had recovered from COVID-19. The CDR3 loop is CASSRDSGEGYNEQFF. The CDR3 nucleotides are TGCGCCAGCAGCCGTGACTCGGGGGAGGGTTACAATGAGCAGTTCTTC.